Presented here are 5 T cell receptor beta chains from one specimen sequenced in a study of blood T cells in healthy people across ages (dated by TCRdb to the mid-2010s). Receptor amplification or capture employed 5' RACE. The reads were generated on an Illumina HiSeq 2500. The second PCR ran for roughly 7 to 12 cycles and used a J-beta primer mix along with a sample-barcoded 5' primer. TCRdb cleaned the public reads at Q25 with fastp, built clones with MiXCR and kept in-frame beta chains. Entries that share a CDR3 protein sequence are merged under the most common genes and DNA. In all, the sample holds under 1 million distinct CDR3 sequences, and roughly 44% of those were seen once. Of the sample, roughly 19% is held by the ten largest clones. Specimen: blood. These receptor sequences come from a man aged 60 to 69 in good health.

This clonotype was detected only a few times. The CDR3 DNA sequence: TGCAGCGTTCCCCAGGGGGCTGGGCGATACAATGAGCAGTTCTTC. Encoded protein: CSVPQGAGRYNEQFF. The V gene is TRBV29-1, the J gene TRBJ2-1; TRBD1 agrees at 8 bases. CDR1 and CDR2 (germline): SQVTM, ANQGSEA. The CDR3 runs 15 residues. V shed 5 bases, J shed 4 bases, and the junction held 10 bases outside the gene matches.

The rearrangement uses TRBV6-2 or TRBV6-3 and TRBJ2-1; 8 bases map to TRBD2. CDR3 length: 16 residues. Germline V gene lookup returns CDR1 MNHEY and CDR2 SVGEGT. With 5 bases clipped from V and 10 bases from J, the junction kept 16 bases outside the gene matches. CDR3 coding DNA: TGTGCCAGCAGTGCTCCGGGGGGGGCGTATCGCAAGGAGCAGTTCTTC. This codes for CASSAPGGAYRKEQFF.

The chain recombines TRBV20-1 with TRBJ1-1; a possible D gene is TRBD1 (5 bases). The CDR3 runs 13 residues. From germline, CDR1 is DFQATT and CDR2 SNEGSKA (reference sequence). The germline V and J ends were trimmed by 2 bases and 1 base, with 8 bases remaining between them. CDR3 amino acids: CSARHRRNTEAFF. CDR3 sequence (DNA): TGCAGTGCTAGACACAGGAGGAACACTGAAGCTTTCTTT.

This clonotype appeared a few times. This chain joins TRBV9 and TRBJ2-1; 9 bases line up with TRBD2. This CDR3 is 16 amino acids long. V lost 3 bases, J lost 3 bases, and 7 bases stayed unmatched. From germline, CDR1 is SGDLS and CDR2 YYNGEE. CDR3 sequence (DNA): TGTGCCAGCAGCGCTAGCGGGGAGCTACACTACAATGAGCAGTTCTTC. It codes for CASSASGELHYNEQFF.

The V gene is TRBV7-8, the J gene TRBJ2-1; D could derive from TRBD1 or TRBD2 (5 bases each). Germline V gene lookup returns CDR1 SGHVS and CDR2 FQNEAQ. This CDR3 comprises 15 residues. V dropped 4 bases and J dropped 9 bases, with 19 bases sitting between them. This chain's CDR3 is CASSYGTRGRGEQFF. CDR3 in DNA: TGTGCCAGCAGCTACGGCACTAGGGGTCGCGGTGAGCAGTTCTTC.